Below, 18 T cell receptor beta chains from the same sample are listed, as sequenced in a study of blood T cell repertoires in COVID-19. Clones were read by immunoSEQ multiplex PCR, and TCRdb kept only the in-frame ones, dropping some. The data hold 30,000 to 40,000 clones, with 88% observed a single time. The sequenced sample was peripheral blood. These receptors all stem from a human donor with active COVID-19. The donor label of this sample is uncertain.

V usage is TRBV7-9 and J usage is TRBJ2-5; D is perhaps TRBD1 (6 bases). V was trimmed by 4 bases and J by 3 bases, leaving 18 bases between them. CDR3 length: 16 residues. Germline V CDR1 and CDR2: SEHNR, FQNEAQ (reference sequence). The CDR3 region is CASSSAGDELKETQYF. As DNA, the CDR3 is TGTGCCAGCAGCTCCGCAGGGGATGAACTAAAAGAGACCCAGTACTTC.

This clone was seen just once. This chain connects TRBV18 to TRBJ1-5, with 8 bases aligning to TRBD1. With 5 bases clipped from V and 4 bases from J, the junction kept 4 bases outside the gene matches. CDR3 length: 14 residues. Germline V gene data show CDR1 as KGHSH and CDR2 as LQKENI. The DNA for the CDR3 is TGTGCCAGCTCAGGACAGGGATCTAATCAGCCCCAGCATTTT. This encodes CASSGQGSNQPQHF. Combining the CDR3 with reference TRBV18 and TRBJ1-5 gives the whole variable domain NAGVMQNPRHLVRRRGQEARLRCSPMKGHSHVYWYRQLPEEGLKFMVYLQKENIIDESGMPKERFSAEFPKEGPSILRIQQVVRGDSAAYFCASSGQGSNQPQHFGDGTRLSIL.

The rearrangement links TRBV11-2 to TRBJ2-7; the D gene is possibly TRBD1 (6 bases). Trimming took off 4 bases at V and 2 bases at J, with 15 bases between the two ends. The V gene's germline CDR1 is SGHAT and CDR2 FQNNGV. This CDR3 contains 15 residues. The chain's CDR3 is CASSSDRSRTYEQYF. CDR3 coding DNA: TGTGCCAGCAGCTCGGACAGATCCCGAACCTACGAGCAGTACTTC.

In DNA form, the CDR3 reads TGTGCCAGCAGCTCCCTAGCGCCTAGCACAGATACGCAGTATTTT. It encodes CASSSLAPSTDTQYF. V gene TRBV7-9 combines with J gene TRBJ2-3, with D maybe TRBD2 (6 bases). With 4 bases removed from V and 0 bases from J, the gap between germline ends came to 11 bases. This CDR3 spans 15 amino acids. The V gene's germline CDR1 is SEHNR and CDR2 FQNEAQ (reference sequence).

CDR3 sequence: CASSSPGLVRPTISGNTIYF. DNA for the CDR3: TGTGCCAGCAGCTCTCCGGGACTGGTTCGCCCTACAATCTCTGGAAACACCATATATTTT. This chain links TRBV11-3 with TRBJ1-3, with D tentatively TRBD1 (5 bases). Looked up from germline, CDR1 is SGHNT and CDR2 is YENEEA. Trimming shortened V by 4 bases and J by 0 bases, and 25 bases separated the two germline ends. CDR3 length: 20 residues.

This chain uses TRBV4-3 with TRBJ2-3; 14 bases map to TRBD2. This CDR3 is 16 amino acids long. Germline CDR1 LGHNA, CDR2 YSLEER. Unmatched junction bases numbered 0, after V lost 1 base and J lost 3 bases. CDR3 in amino acids: CASSQGTSGGTDTQYF. CDR3 DNA sequence: TGCGCCAGCAGCCAAGGGACTAGCGGGGGGACAGATACGCAGTATTTT.

Turning to this clone: The limits of the CDR3 on the DNA are not certain, so only TCRdb's listed CDR3 is given. V gene TRBV5-6 combines with J gene TRBJ1-1; the table assigns TRBD1, which was not confirmed against the DNA. The CDR3 comprises 14 residues, both ends counted. Germline V gene data show CDR1 as SGHDT and CDR2 as YYEEEE. This CDR3 is CASSFFGQGRGAFF.

This clone is a singleton in its sample. The chain employs TRBV6-2 or TRBV6-3 and TRBJ2-3, with D perhaps matching TRBD2 (5 bases). CDR3 length equals 15 residues. The germline V and J ends were trimmed by 1 base and 2 bases, with 10 bases remaining between them. Germline V lookup: CDR1 MNHEY, CDR2 SVGEGT. The CDR3 nucleotides are TGTGCCAGCAGTTACTTAGCGCCGGCCACAGATACGCAGTATTTT. It codes for CASSYLAPATDTQYF.

The rearrangement joins TRBV2 to TRBJ2-1; 9 bases line up with TRBD2. Germline values: CDR1 SNHLY, CDR2 FYNNEI. J lost 0 bases, V lost 6 bases, and 6 bases had no gene match. This CDR3 spans 16 amino acids. The CDR3 DNA sequence: TGTGCCAGCAGCCGGACTAGCGCGAGCTCCTACAATGAGCAGTTCTTC. This translates into CASSRTSASSYNEQFF. The full variable domain, its missing parts supplied by reference TRBV2 and TRBJ2-1, is EPEVTQTPSHQVTQMGQEVILRCVPISNHLYFYWYRQILGQKVEFLVSFYNNEISEKSEIFDDQFSVERPDGSNFTLKIRSTKLEDSAMYFCASSRTSASSYNEQFFGPGTRLTVL.

CDR3: CASSLSWDGAETQYF. As DNA, the CDR3 is TGCGCCAGCAGCTTGTCGTGGGATGGGGCAGAGACCCAGTACTTC. The V gene is TRBV5-1, the J gene TRBJ2-5, with D tentatively TRBD1 (5 bases). V was pared by 1 base and J by 4 bases, with 14 bases between. The CDR3 runs to 15 residues. The germline gives CDR1 SGHRS, CDR2 YFSETQ.

This clone has only a few counts. The J gene is TRBJ2-7, the V gene TRBV4-1; D not certain. Germline assignment: CDR1 MGHRA and CDR2 YSYEKL. This CDR3 has 14 amino acids. The ends were cut back, 2 bases at V and 6 bases at J, with 14 bases in the middle. The DNA of the CDR3 is TGCGCCAGCAGCCAACCTCTAAGGTCGGGCGAGCAGTACTTC. Translation gives CASSQPLRSGEQYF.

V gene TRBV7-9 combines with J gene TRBJ2-3; 8 bases are a match to TRBD2. CDR1 is SEHNR, CDR2 FQNEAQ, per germline (reference sequence). This CDR3 contains 16 residues. V shed 6 bases, J shed 4 bases, and the junction held 12 bases outside the gene matches. CDR3 in amino acids: CASSYPGLGEADTQYF. The CDR3 nucleotides read TGTGCCAGCAGTTATCCGGGACTAGGGGAGGCAGATACGCAGTATTTT.

This chain links TRBV6-5 with TRBJ1-2; 7 nucleotides agree with TRBD1. The length of the CDR3 is 12 residues. With 8 bases clipped from V and 7 bases from J, the junction kept 7 bases outside the gene matches. Germline values: CDR1 MNHEY, CDR2 SVGAGI. The CDR3 DNA reads TGTGCCAGCTCCCCGGCAGGGGGTGGCTACACCTTC. Translated: CASSPAGGGYTF.

This chain connects TRBV19 to TRBJ2-7; D is undetermined. This CDR3 spans 15 amino acids. The V gene's germline CDR1 is LNHDA and CDR2 SQIVND (reference sequence). V shed 0 bases and J shed 2 bases, with 11 bases lying between them. The CDR3: CASSIEYRPTYEQYF. CDR3 DNA sequence: TGTGCCAGTAGTATAGAATACAGACCAACCTACGAGCAGTACTTC.

The V gene is TRBV2, the J gene TRBJ2-7; TRBD1 matches at 8 bases. Per germline, CDR1 SNHLY and CDR2 FYNNEI. The CDR3 length is 16 residues. V lost 2 bases to trimming and J lost 11 bases; unmatched junction nucleotides: 17. The CDR3 loop is CASSESNARTGRREYF. CDR3 nucleotide sequence: TGTGCCAGCAGTGAATCTAACGCGAGGACAGGGCGACGGGAGTACTTC. The variable domain in full, with the rest retrieved from reference TRBV2 and TRBJ2-7, is EPEVTQTPSHQVTQMGQEVILRCVPISNHLYFYWYRQILGQKVEFLVSFYNNEISEKSEIFDDQFSVERPDGSNFTLKIRSTKLEDSAMYFCASSESNARTGRREYFGPGTRLTVT.

The chain carries TRBV20-1 and TRBJ1-4, with D uncertain. Germline V gene sequence: CDR1 DFQATT, CDR2 SNEGSKA (reference sequence). This CDR3 has 13 amino acids. V was cut by 3 bases and J by 4 bases, with 9 bases left in between. The chain's CDR3 is CSASPELNEKLFF. Here the CDR3 DNA reads TGCAGTGCTAGTCCGGAGCTTAATGAAAAACTGTTTTTT.

The rearrangement joins TRBV5-1 to TRBJ1-1; tentative D call: TRBD1 (5 bases). The CDR3 consists of 20 residues. V lost 0 bases to trimming and J lost 1 base, with 25 bases between them. Germline CDR1 is SGHRS and CDR2 is YFSETQ. The CDR3 protein is CASSLGRRGLPQTGNTEAFF. DNA for the CDR3: TGCGCCAGCAGCTTGGGTCGGAGAGGTTTGCCTCAAACAGGGAACACTGAAGCTTTCTTT.

This clone was observed a few times. The chain combines TRBV7-8 with TRBJ1-2; D unclear. Trimming took 1 base from V and 1 from J, leaving 7 bases between them. Looked up from germline, CDR1 is SGHVS and CDR2 is FQNEAQ. This CDR3 contains 14 residues. CDR3 DNA: TGTGCCAGCAGCTTAGAAGCGATTAACTATGGCTACACCTTC. Amino acid sequence: CASSLEAINYGYTF.